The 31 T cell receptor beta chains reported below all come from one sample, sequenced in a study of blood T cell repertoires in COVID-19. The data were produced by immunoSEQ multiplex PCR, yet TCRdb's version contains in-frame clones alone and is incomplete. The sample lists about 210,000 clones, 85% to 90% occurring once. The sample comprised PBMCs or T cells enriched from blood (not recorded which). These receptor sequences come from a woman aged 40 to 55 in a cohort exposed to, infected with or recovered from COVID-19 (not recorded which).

The DNA for the CDR3 is TGTGCCAGCAGTGAATATGGCGGGGGCACTGGCTACACCTTC. Translating it yields CASSEYGGGTGYTF. The V call is TRBV25-1, the J call TRBJ1-2, with a possible D match to TRBD1 (6 bases). V lost 0 bases and J lost 7, with 12 bases in between. The CDR3 runs 14 residues. Germline V lookup: CDR1 MGHDK, CDR2 SYGVNS.

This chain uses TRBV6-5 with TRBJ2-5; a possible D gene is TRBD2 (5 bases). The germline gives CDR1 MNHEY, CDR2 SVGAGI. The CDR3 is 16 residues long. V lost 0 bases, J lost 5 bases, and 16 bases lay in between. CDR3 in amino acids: CASSYSMRERAETQYF. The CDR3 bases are TGTGCCAGCAGTTACTCGATGAGGGAAAGAGCGGAGACCCAGTACTTC.

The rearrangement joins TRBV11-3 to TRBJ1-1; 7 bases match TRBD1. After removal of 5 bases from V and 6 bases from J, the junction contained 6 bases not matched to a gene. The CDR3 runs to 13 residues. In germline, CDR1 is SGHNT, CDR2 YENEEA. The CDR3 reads CASSPRQGSEAFF. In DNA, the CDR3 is TGTGCCAGCAGCCCGAGACAGGGCTCTGAAGCTTTCTTT.

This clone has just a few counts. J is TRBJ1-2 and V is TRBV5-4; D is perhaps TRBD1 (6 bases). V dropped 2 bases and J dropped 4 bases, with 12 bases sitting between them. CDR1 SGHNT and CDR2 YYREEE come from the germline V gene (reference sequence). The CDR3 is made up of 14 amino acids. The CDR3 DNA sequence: TGTGCCAGCAGCTTCGTACAGGGAAGCTATGGCTACACCTTC. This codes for CASSFVQGSYGYTF.

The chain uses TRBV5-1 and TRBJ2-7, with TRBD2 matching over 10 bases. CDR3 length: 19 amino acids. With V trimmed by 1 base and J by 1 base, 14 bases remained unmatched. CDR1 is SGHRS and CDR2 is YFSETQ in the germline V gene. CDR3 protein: CASSLFLAGASTPSYEQYF. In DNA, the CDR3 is TGCGCCAGCAGCTTGTTTCTAGCGGGGGCCTCGACACCGTCCTACGAGCAGTACTTC.

CDR3 in DNA: TGTGCCAGCAGTACATACAGGGGTGATGGCTATGGCTACACCTTC. Its protein product is CASSTYRGDGYGYTF. This chain links TRBV28 with TRBJ1-2; 7 bases match TRBD1. Trimming cost V 5 bases and J 4 bases; bases outside gene matches: 10. Germline values: CDR1 MDHEN, CDR2 SYDVKM. The CDR3 loop spans 15 amino acids.

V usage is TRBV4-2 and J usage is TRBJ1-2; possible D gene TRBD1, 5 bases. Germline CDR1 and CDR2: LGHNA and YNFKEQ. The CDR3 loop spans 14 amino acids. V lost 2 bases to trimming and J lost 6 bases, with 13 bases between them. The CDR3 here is CASSQKEGLDGYTF. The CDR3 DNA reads TGTGCCAGCAGCCAAAAGGAGGGGCTCGATGGCTACACCTTC.

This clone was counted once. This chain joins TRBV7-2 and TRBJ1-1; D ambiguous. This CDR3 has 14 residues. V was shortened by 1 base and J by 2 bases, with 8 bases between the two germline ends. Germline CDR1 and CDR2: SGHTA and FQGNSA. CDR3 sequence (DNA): TGTGCCAGCAGCTTAGGGCCAGTTAACACTGAAGCTTTCTTT. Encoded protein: CASSLGPVNTEAFF.

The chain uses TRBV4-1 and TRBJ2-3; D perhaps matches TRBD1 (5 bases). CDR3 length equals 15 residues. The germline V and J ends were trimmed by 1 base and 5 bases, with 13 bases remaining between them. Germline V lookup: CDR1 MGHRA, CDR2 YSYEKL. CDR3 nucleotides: TGCGCCAGCAGCCAAGCGGCAGGGTCCGAAGATACGCAGTATTTT. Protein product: CASSQAAGSEDTQYF.

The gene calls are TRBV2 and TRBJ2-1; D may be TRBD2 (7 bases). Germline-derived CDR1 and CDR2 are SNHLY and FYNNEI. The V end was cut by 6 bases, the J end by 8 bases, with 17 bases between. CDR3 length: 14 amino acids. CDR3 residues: CASRGRGRGDEQFF. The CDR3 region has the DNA TGTGCCAGCAGGGGGAGGGGGAGGGGCGATGAGCAGTTCTTC.

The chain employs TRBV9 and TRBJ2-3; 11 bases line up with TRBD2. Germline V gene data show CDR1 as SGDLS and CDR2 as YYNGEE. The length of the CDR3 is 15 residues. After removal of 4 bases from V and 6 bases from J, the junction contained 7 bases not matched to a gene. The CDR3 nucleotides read TGTGCCAGCAGCCTAGGGACTAGCGGCGCGGATACGCAGTATTTT. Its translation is CASSLGTSGADTQYF.

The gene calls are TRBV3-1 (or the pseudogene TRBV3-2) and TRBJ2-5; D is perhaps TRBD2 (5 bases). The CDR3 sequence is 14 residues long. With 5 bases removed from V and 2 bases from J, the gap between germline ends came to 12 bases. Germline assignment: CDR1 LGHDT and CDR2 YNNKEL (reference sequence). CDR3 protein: CASSSRREQETQYF. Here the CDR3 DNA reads TGTGCCAGCAGCTCGCGCCGGGAACAAGAGACCCAGTACTTC.

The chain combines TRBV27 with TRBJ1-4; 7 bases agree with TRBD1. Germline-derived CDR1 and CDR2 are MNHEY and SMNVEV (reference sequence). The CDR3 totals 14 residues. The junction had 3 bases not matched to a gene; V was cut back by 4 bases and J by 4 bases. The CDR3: CASSSGTVNEKLFF. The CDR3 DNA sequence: TGTGCCAGCAGTTCTGGGACAGTTAATGAAAAACTGTTTTTT. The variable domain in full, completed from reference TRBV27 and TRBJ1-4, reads EAQVTQNPRYLITVTGKKLTVTCSQNMNHEYMSWYRQDPGLGLRQIYYSMNVEVTDKGDVPEGYKVSRKEKRNFPLILESPSPNQTSLYFCASSSGTVNEKLFFGSGTQLSVL.

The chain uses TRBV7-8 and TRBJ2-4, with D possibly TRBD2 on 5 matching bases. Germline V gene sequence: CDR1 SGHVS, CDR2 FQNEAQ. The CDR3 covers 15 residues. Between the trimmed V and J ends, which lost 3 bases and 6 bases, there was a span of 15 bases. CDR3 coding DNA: TGTGCCAGCAGCTTGTTGGCGGGTTACACAAACATTCAGTACTTC. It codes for CASSLLAGYTNIQYF.

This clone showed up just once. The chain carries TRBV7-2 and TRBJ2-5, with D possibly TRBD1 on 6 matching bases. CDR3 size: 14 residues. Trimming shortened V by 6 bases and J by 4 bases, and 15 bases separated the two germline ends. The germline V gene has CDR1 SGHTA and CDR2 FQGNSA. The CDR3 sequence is CASSSGRGGETQYF. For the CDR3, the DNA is TGTGCCAGCAGTTCGGGGCGAGGGGGAGAGACCCAGTACTTC.

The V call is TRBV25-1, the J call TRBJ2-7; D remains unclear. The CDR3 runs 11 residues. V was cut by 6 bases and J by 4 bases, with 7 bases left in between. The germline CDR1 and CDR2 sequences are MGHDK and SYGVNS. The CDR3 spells CASSLGYEQYF. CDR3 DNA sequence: TGTGCCAGCAGCCTCGGGTACGAGCAGTACTTC.

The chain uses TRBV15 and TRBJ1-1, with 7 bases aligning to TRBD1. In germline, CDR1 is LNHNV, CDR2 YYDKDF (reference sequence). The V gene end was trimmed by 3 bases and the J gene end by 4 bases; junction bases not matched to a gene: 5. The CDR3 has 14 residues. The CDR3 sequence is CATSSDRESTEAFF. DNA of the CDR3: TGTGCCACCAGCAGCGACAGGGAGAGCACTGAAGCTTTCTTT.

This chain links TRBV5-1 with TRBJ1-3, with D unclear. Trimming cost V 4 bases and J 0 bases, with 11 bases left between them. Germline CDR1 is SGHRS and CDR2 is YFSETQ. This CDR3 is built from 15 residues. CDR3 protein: CASSLDGNSGNTIYF. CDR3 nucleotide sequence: TGCGCCAGCAGCCTGGACGGGAACTCTGGAAACACCATATATTTT.

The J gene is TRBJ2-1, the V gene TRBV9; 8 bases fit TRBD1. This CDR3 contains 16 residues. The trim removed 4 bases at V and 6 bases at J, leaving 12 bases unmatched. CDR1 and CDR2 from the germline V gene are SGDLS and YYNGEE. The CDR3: CASSIGQGRHFNEQFF. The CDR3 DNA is TGTGCCAGCAGCATCGGACAGGGACGGCACTTCAATGAGCAGTTCTTC. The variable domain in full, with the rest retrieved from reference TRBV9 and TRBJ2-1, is DSGVTQTPKHLITATGQRVTLRCSPRSGDLSVYWYQQSLDQGLQFLIQYYNGEERAKGNILERFSAQQFPDLHSELNLSSLELGDSALYFCASSIGQGRHFNEQFFGPGTRLTVL.

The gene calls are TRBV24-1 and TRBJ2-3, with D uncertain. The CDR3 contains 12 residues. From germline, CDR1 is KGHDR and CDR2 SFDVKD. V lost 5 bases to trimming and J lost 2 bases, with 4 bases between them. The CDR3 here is CATSAITDTQYF. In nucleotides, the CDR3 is TGTGCCACCAGTGCCATCACAGATACGCAGTATTTT.

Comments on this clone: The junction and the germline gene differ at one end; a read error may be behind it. The CDR3 reads CASCLRGGGADNEQFF. DNA for the CDR3: TGTGCCAGCTGTTTACGCGGCGGGGGGGCGGACAATGAGCAGTTCTTC. The V gene is TRBV28, the J gene TRBJ2-1; 9 bases align to TRBD2. The CDR3 consists of 16 residues. In germline, CDR1 is MDHEN, CDR2 SYDVKM.

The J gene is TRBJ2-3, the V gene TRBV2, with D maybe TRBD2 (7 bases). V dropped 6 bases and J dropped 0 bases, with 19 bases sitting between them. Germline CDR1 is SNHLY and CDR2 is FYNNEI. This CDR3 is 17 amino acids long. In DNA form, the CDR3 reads TGTGCCAGCAGCCAAGGGGGGGGGTCCCCTAGCACAGATACGCAGTATTTT. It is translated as CASSQGGGSPSTDTQYF.

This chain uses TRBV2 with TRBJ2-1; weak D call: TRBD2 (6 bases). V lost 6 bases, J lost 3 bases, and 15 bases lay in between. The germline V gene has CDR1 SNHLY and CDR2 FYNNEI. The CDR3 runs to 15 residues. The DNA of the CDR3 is TGTGCCAGCAGCCTCCTTGTTAGCGGCTACAATGAGCAGTTCTTC. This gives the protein CASSLLVSGYNEQFF.

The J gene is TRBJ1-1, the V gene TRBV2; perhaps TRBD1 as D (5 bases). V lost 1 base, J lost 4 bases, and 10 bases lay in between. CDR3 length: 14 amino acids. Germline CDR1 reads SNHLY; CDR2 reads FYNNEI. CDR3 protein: CASSEVRGGTEAFF. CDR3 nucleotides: TGTGCCAGCAGTGAAGTTCGGGGGGGCACTGAAGCTTTCTTT.

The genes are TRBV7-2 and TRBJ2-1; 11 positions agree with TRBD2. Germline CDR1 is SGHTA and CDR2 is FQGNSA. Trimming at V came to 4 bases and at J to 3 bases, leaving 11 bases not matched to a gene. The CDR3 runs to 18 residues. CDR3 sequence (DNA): TGTGCCAGCAGCTCGCTTAGGGGTGGGACTAGCGGCTACAATGAGCAGTTCTTC. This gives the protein CASSSLRGGTSGYNEQFF. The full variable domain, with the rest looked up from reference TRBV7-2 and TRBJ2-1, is GAGVSQSPSNKVTEKGKDVELRCDPISGHTALYWYRQSLGQGLEFLIYFQGNSAPDKSGLPSDRFSAERTGGSVSTLTIQRTQQEDSAVYLCASSSLRGGTSGYNEQFFGPGTRLTVL.

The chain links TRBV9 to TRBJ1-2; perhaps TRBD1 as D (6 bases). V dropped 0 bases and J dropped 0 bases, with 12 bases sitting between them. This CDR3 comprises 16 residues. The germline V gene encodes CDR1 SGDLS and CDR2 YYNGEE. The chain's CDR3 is CASSVGTAPTNYGYTF. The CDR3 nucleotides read TGTGCCAGCAGCGTAGGGACAGCTCCCACTAACTATGGCTACACCTTC.

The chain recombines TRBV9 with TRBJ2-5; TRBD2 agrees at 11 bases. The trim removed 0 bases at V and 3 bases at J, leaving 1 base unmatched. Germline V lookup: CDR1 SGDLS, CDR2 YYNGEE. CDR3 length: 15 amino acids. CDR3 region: CASSVETSGEETQYF. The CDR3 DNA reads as TGTGCCAGCAGCGTAGAGACTAGCGGGGAAGAGACCCAGTACTTC.

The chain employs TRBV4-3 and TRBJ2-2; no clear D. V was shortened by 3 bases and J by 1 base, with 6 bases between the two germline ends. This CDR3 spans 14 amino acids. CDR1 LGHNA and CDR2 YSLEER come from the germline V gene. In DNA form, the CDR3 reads TGCGCCAGCAGCCAGAGCCGGAACACCGGGGAGCTGTTTTTT. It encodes CASSQSRNTGELFF.

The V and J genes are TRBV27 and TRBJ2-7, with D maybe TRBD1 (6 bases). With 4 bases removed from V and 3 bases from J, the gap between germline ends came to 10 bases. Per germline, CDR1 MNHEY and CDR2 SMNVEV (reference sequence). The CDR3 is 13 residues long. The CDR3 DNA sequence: TGTGCCAGCAGTTACAGCAGGGGCTACGAGCAGTACTTC. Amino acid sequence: CASSYSRGYEQYF.

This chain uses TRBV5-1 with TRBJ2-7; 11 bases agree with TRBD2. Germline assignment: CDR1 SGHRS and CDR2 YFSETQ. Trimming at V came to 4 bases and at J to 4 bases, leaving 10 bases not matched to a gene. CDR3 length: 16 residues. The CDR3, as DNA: TGCGCCAGCAGCCCGCTAGCGGGAGGCCCGGCTTACGAGCAGTACTTC. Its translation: CASSPLAGGPAYEQYF.

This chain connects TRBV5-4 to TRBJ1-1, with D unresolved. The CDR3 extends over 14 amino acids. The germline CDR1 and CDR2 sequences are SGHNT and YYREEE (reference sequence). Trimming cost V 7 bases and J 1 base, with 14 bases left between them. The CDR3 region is CASGSGVGNTEAFF. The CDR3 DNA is TGTGCCAGCGGCTCCGGGGTGGGGAACACTGAAGCTTTCTTT.